These 26 T cell receptor beta chains share one sample of origin, sequenced in a study of blood T cell repertoires in COVID-19. Profiled with immunoSEQ multiplex PCR; TCRdb holds only in-frame clones, not every one. The repertoire holds some 260,000 clones, with 85% to 95% as singletons. The sequencing input was PBMCs or T cells enriched from blood (not recorded which). These receptors all come from a woman aged 18-29 years who had recovered from COVID-19.

CDR3 loop: CASSQGQQGGAGRSYEQYF. The CDR3 bases are TGCGCCAGCAGCCAAGGGCAACAGGGAGGCGCCGGGAGGTCCTACGAGCAGTACTTC. The chain links TRBV4-1 to TRBJ2-7; D may be TRBD2 (7 bases). V was cut by 1 base and J by 1 base, with 23 bases left in between. The germline gives CDR1 MGHRA, CDR2 YSYEKL. The CDR3 loop spans 19 amino acids.

The chain has TRBV18 and TRBJ1-1; no reliable D call. This CDR3 has 13 residues. Trimming left V 0 bases short and J 4 bases short, with 6 bases between. Per germline, CDR1 KGHSH and CDR2 LQKENI. The CDR3 protein is CASSPPEVTEAFF. The CDR3, as DNA: TGTGCCAGCTCACCACCGGAGGTCACTGAAGCTTTCTTT.

This clone was counted once. V is TRBV28 and J is TRBJ1-1; D is unresolved. Trimming pared 5 bases from V and 9 bases from J, leaving 10 bases between. Germline loops: CDR1 MDHEN, CDR2 SYDVKM. CDR3 length: 11 residues. The CDR3, as DNA: TGTGCCAGCAGTCTTCGTCTCCAAGCTTTCTTT. Residues: CASSLRLQAFF.

V and J are TRBV4-1 and TRBJ1-4, with D uncertain. The CDR3 sequence is 15 residues long. Germline lookup yields CDR1 MGHRA and CDR2 YSYEKL. Trimming removed 2 bases from V and 2 bases from J, with 9 bases in between. CDR3: CASSQSSITNEKLFF. The CDR3 DNA reads as TGCGCCAGCAGCCAATCGAGTATCACTAATGAAAAACTGTTTTTT.

Regarding this clone: Other nucleotide sequences in the sample specify the same CDR3. V is TRBV5-4 and J is TRBJ1-2, with 9 bases that match TRBD1. CDR3 length: 13 residues. Germline-derived CDR1 and CDR2 are SGHNT and YYREEE (reference sequence). Losses at the gene ends were 4 bases for V and 7 bases for J; bases not matched to a gene: 5. CDR3 DNA sequence: TGTGCCAGCAGCCTACAGGGGGCGCGTGGCTACACCTTC. Translating gives CASSLQGARGYTF.

DNA for the CDR3: TGTGCCAGCAGCCAAACCTCTACAGGGGGCGTAGGACAGCCCCAGCATTTT. This sequence encodes CASSQTSTGGVGQPQHF. J is TRBJ1-5 and V is TRBV4-2, with TRBD1 matching 9 bases. Germline V gives CDR1 LGHNA, CDR2 YNFKEQ. The CDR3 is made up of 17 amino acids. V trimming: 2 bases; J trimming: 7 bases; junction bases outside the gene matches: 12.

The V gene is TRBV12-3 or TRBV12-4, the J gene TRBJ1-1; TRBD1 agrees at 7 bases. V shed 5 bases, J shed 4 bases, and the junction held 4 bases outside the gene matches. The CDR3 extends over 13 amino acids. This CDR3 is CASSPGQATEAFF. The DNA for the CDR3 is TGTGCCAGCAGTCCAGGACAGGCCACTGAAGCTTTCTTT.

This clone was recorded a few times. The V and J genes are TRBV4-1 and TRBJ2-1; TRBD2 matches 14 bases. V shed 1 base and J 7 bases; nucleotides not matched to a gene: 15. In germline, CDR1 is MGHRA, CDR2 YSYEKL. The CDR3 is 20 residues long. CDR3 nucleotides: TGCGCCAGCAGCCAAGCCGCCCCCGGGACTAGCGGGAGTATCATGAATGAGCAGTTCTTC. This encodes CASSQAAPGTSGSIMNEQFF.

The rearrangement links TRBV2 to TRBJ1-5; D gene ambiguous. Trimming removed 7 bases at V and 7 bases at J, with 17 bases between. Germline values: CDR1 SNHLY, CDR2 FYNNEI. This CDR3 region has 14 residues. The CDR3 nucleotides read TGTGCCAGCACATCATTGCCGGGTGGACAGCCCCAGCATTTT. Its protein is CASTSLPGGQPQHF.

This sequence joins TRBV9 and TRBJ2-3, with D possibly TRBD2 on 7 matching bases. Trimming removed 4 bases from V and 3 bases from J, with 15 bases in between. Germline V lookup: CDR1 SGDLS, CDR2 YYNGEE. There are 15 residues in the CDR3. The CDR3 reads CASSNGGRTTDTQYF. CDR3 coding DNA: TGTGCCAGCAGCAACGGGGGGCGAACGACAGATACGCAGTATTTT.

The chain links TRBV6-4 to TRBJ2-7, with 8 bases that match TRBD1. Per the germline V gene, CDR1 is MRHNA and CDR2 is SNTAGT. V dropped 6 bases and J dropped 3; count of bases not matched to a gene: 13. The CDR3 extends over 16 amino acids. The CDR3 sequence is CASRVASGQGGYEQYF. The DNA of the CDR3 is TGTGCCAGCAGGGTAGCGTCCGGACAGGGTGGCTACGAGCAGTACTTC.

V is TRBV7-2 and J is TRBJ2-7; TRBD1 is a possible D gene (5 bases). The germline V gene encodes CDR1 SGHTA and CDR2 FQGNSA. Trimming removed 3 bases from V and 9 bases from J, with 15 bases in between. CDR3 length: 13 residues. CDR3: CASSFWVGEGQYF. The CDR3, as DNA: TGTGCCAGCAGCTTTTGGGTAGGGGAAGGGCAGTACTTC.

About this clone itself: Other DNA sequences in the sample encode the same CDR3. The chain carries TRBV5-1 and TRBJ2-1; 10 positions agree with TRBD2. The V segment lost 5 bases and the J segment 4 bases; nucleotides outside the gene matches: 6. CDR1 is SGHRS and CDR2 is YFSETQ in the germline V gene. The CDR3 consists of 15 residues. The CDR3 loop reads CASSLWTSGYNEQFF. CDR3 in DNA: TGCGCCAGCAGTCTTTGGACTAGCGGATACAATGAGCAGTTCTTC.

J is TRBJ2-1 and V is TRBV28; TRBD2 aligns across 8 bases. J lost 4 bases, V lost 5 bases, and 7 bases had no gene match. This CDR3 has 15 amino acids. Germline V gene data show CDR1 as MDHEN and CDR2 as SYDVKM. The CDR3 coding sequence is TGTGCCAGCAGTGGGGGGACTAGGTATTACAATGAGCAGTTCTTC. This translates into CASSGGTRYYNEQFF.

The chain links TRBV4-2 to TRBJ1-2, with unresolved D. V was shortened by 0 bases and J by 8 bases, with 16 bases between the two germline ends. The CDR3 is made up of 15 amino acids. Germline V gene data show CDR1 as LGHNA and CDR2 as YNFKEQ. The chain's CDR3 is CASSQENPQASGYTF. In DNA, the CDR3 is TGTGCCAGCAGCCAAGAAAACCCTCAGGCCTCCGGCTACACCTTC.

The chain uses TRBV9 and TRBJ2-1; D remains ambiguous. This CDR3 spans 13 amino acids. Trimming took 0 bases from V and 10 from J, leaving 11 bases between them. Germline CDR1 SGDLS, CDR2 YYNGEE. The CDR3 loop is CASSVAGYEEQFF. In DNA, the CDR3 is TGTGCCAGCAGCGTAGCCGGGTATGAGGAGCAGTTCTTC. The full variable domain, its missing parts supplied by reference TRBV9 and TRBJ2-1, is DSGVTQTPKHLITATGQRVTLRCSPRSGDLSVYWYQQSLDQGLQFLIQYYNGEERAKGNILERFSAQQFPDLHSELNLSSLELGDSALYFCASSVAGYEEQFFGPGTRLTVL.

The chain couples TRBV27 to TRBJ1-2; D uncertain. This CDR3 has 11 amino acids. The germline V gene encodes CDR1 MNHEY and CDR2 SMNVEV (reference sequence). Trimming cost V 5 bases and J 14 bases, with 15 bases left between them. CDR3 sequence reads: CASSGYSGVTF. The CDR3, as DNA: TGTGCCAGCAGTGGGTATAGCGGGGTAACCTTC.

This clone appeared a single time. The gene calls are TRBV4-3 and TRBJ2-5, with D possibly TRBD2 on 5 matching bases. This CDR3 has 15 residues. The V end was cut by 0 bases, the J end by 6 bases, with 14 bases between. From germline, CDR1 is LGHNA and CDR2 YSLEER. In DNA, the CDR3 is TGCGCCAGCAGCCAAGAGACCGCCTTCGGGAAGACCCAGTACTTC. Its translation: CASSQETAFGKTQYF.

The chain links TRBV11-2 to TRBJ1-1; 7 positions agree with TRBD1. The CDR3 sequence is 13 residues long. Germline V CDR1 and CDR2: SGHAT, FQNNGV. J was trimmed by 7 bases and V by 3 bases; bases with no gene match: 5. The DNA of the CDR3 is TGTGCCAGCAGCTTGTATCGGGACAGTGAAGCTTTCTTT. Translating gives CASSLYRDSEAFF.

The chain carries TRBV28 and TRBJ1-1; TRBD1 agrees at 11 bases. The CDR3 spans 12 residues. Germline CDR1 reads MDHEN; CDR2 reads SYDVKM. Germline trimming cut 7 bases from V and 12 bases from J; bases unmatched to any gene: 7. CDR3 in amino acids: CASTLGQGETFF. CDR3 DNA: TGTGCCAGCACCCTGGGACAGGGGGAGACTTTCTTT.

V and J are TRBV6-5 and TRBJ2-1; 9 bases align to TRBD1. Losses at the gene ends were 7 bases for V and 5 bases for J; bases not matched to a gene: 9. The CDR3 covers 15 residues. Germline lookup yields CDR1 MNHEY and CDR2 SVGAGI. CDR3 DNA: TGTGCCAGCACTAGAGACAGGGGGGACCACAATGAGCAGTTCTTC. This sequence encodes CASTRDRGDHNEQFF.

V usage is TRBV5-4 and J usage is TRBJ1-3, with D possibly TRBD1 on 5 matching bases. V gave up 4 bases and J gave up 4 bases, with 9 bases separating them. Germline V CDR1 and CDR2: SGHNT, YYREEE (reference sequence). There are 13 residues in the CDR3. Here the CDR3 DNA reads TGTGCCAGCAGCCCAGGGCTCGGAAACACCATATATTTT. It codes for CASSPGLGNTIYF.

CDR3 sequence: CASSGSRSYTGELFF. The CDR3 DNA is TGTGCCAGCAGCGGTAGCCGATCTTACACCGGGGAGCTGTTTTTT. The V call is TRBV11-2, the J call TRBJ2-2, with unresolved D. Trimming left V 5 bases short and J 3 bases short, with 13 bases between. The CDR3 is 15 residues long. Germline values: CDR1 SGHAT, CDR2 FQNNGV.

V usage is TRBV24-1 and J usage is TRBJ2-1; 7 bases are a match to TRBD1. Germline CDR1 and CDR2: KGHDR and SFDVKD. CDR3 size: 15 residues. Trimming at V came to 3 bases and at J to 3 bases, leaving 4 bases not matched to a gene. The CDR3 DNA follows: TGTGCCACCAGTGATCGGGACAGAATCTACAATGAGCAGTTCTTC. Translated: CATSDRDRIYNEQFF.

The V gene is TRBV7-9, the J gene TRBJ1-2; 7 nucleotides align to TRBD1. The CDR3 totals 15 residues. Trimming removed 7 bases from V and 11 bases from J; junction bases left unmatched: 19. The germline CDR1 and CDR2 sequences are SEHNR and FQNEAQ (reference sequence). The CDR3 region is CASTPNGGQAGWYTF. The CDR3 DNA reads as TGTGCCAGCACCCCCAACGGCGGACAGGCTGGATGGTACACCTTC.

The rearrangement links TRBV6-5 to TRBJ1-2; perhaps TRBD1 as D (5 bases). V lost 2 bases and J lost 8, with 18 bases in between. Germline lookup yields CDR1 MNHEY and CDR2 SVGAGI. The CDR3 sequence is 15 residues long. This CDR3 is CASSYRDSPLRGYTF. In DNA form, the CDR3 reads TGTGCCAGCAGTTACCGAGACAGCCCCTTGCGGGGCTACACCTTC.